This T cell receptor beta chain was profiled in a study of T cell repertoires in aging, cancer and after chemotherapy (dated by TCRdb to about 2019). As for the study more broadly: Six donor age groups were covered, ranging from 30 or younger up to 70 or older, and each group contained at least three individuals. Control TCR repertoires from healthy donors were recorded over several months to years, and clear clonal overlap was observed across re-sampling. The full dataset contained about 10 million TCR reads. Peripheral blood TCR beta repertoires from healthy donors and cancer patients were profiled to examine immunoaging and T cell reconstitution after chemotherapy. Alongside around 98 healthy donors serving as a reference group, the cohort included some 220 cancer patients, of whom roughly 90 had hematological cancers and 110 to 140 had solid cancers.

Instead of sorted cells or RNA, genomic DNA extracted from peripheral blood served as the source for amplifying TCR beta rearrangements. Compared with the rest of its sample, this clonotype is medium-sized (0.01 to 0.1%). The antigen it recognizes is unknown. No quality values exist for individual bases; no much larger clone is one base distant. Overall results and qualifications from the work: An increase in median generation probability over the chemotherapy interval was observed in both cancer cohorts, suggesting that the repertoire was reconstituted through rebound thymic output. In healthy donors, the decline in TCR diversity with age was mainly due to loss of richness, whereas in cancer patients loss of evenness also played a role. Compared with age-matched healthy donors, untreated patients with hematological or solid cancers had significantly lower TCR diversity and higher clonality in blood. According to the authors, the repertoire data do not allow conclusions to be drawn about immunological memory after chemotherapy.

Inclusive of the bounding cysteine and phenylalanine, the CDR3 is 14 residues long. CDR3 DNA only is kept here, 42 bases in frame from base 1. V gives up 1 base and J gives up 4 bases, and the segment between their germline ends measures 9 bases. In the germline V gene, CDR1 corresponds to SGHNT and CDR2 to YENEEA. Using a mixed TRB-A/B primer pool, multiplex touch-down PCR amplified rearranged TRB sequences covering the V, D and J segments. Illumina adapters and sample indices were attached to the amplicons in two consecutive PCR reactions using Phusion HS II polymerase. Amplicons were gel-purified using the NucleoSpin Gel and PCR Clean-up kit and were subsequently checked with Qubit and an Agilent 2100 Bioanalyzer. The libraries were sequenced on an Illumina MiSeq with 600-cycle, single-indexed, paired-end runs. Under the source paper's analysis protocol: MiXCR versions 2.12 and 3.0.5 were used to process the TRB sequences. Each unique CDR3 nucleotide sequence was counted as one clone, and only productive sequences with at least two reads were retained. The repertoire metrics were Shannon diversity, evenness, clonality (defined as one minus evenness), and alpha-parameterized diversity profiles covering alpha 0 to 5. The IGoR algorithm was used to compute generation probabilities of clones in paired pre- and post-chemotherapy samples. TCRdb reprocessed the public reads (quality trimming at Q25 with fastp, clone calling with MiXCR) and kept in-frame beta chains. Entries that share a CDR3 protein sequence are merged under the most common genes and DNA. The V and J calls reflect TCRdb's pipeline rather than the authors' work. This sample is represented by fewer than 15,000 distinct CDR3 sequences; under 40% of them were singletons. The top ten hold just over 6.5% of the sample.

The chain is encoded by TRBV11-3 joined to TRBJ2-3; D gene: possibly TRBD1, on 5 matching bases. This clonotype was obtained from a human donor in good health. The donor label of this sample is uncertain. The specimen sequenced was blood. In nucleotides, the sequence is TGTGCCAGCAGCTTAGTGGACACCTCAGATACGCAGTATTTT. Translated, this is CASSLVDTSDTQYF.